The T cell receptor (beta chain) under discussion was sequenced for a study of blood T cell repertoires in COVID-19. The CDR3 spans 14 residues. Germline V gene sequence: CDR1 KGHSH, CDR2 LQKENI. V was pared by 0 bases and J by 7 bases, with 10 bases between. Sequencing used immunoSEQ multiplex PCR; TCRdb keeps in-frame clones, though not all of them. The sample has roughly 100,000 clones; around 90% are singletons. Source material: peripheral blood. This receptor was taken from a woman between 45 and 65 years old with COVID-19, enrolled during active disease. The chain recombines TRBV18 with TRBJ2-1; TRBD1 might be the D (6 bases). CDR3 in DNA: TGTGCCAGCTCACCACCTCCCAGGGGAAATGAGCAGTTCTTC. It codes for CASSPPPRGNEQFF. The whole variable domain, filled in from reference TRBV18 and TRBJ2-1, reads NAGVMQNPRHLVRRRGQEARLRCSPMKGHSHVYWYRQLPEEGLKFMVYLQKENIIDESGMPKERFSAEFPKEGPSILRIQQVVRGDSAAYFCASSPPPRGNEQFFGPGTRLTVL.